These 30 T cell receptor beta chains originate from one sample sequenced in a study of tumor and adjacent non-tumor tissue in lung cancer. This sample's RNA came from whole unsorted tissue. More than 3 cm separated this lung sample from the edge of the tumor. The library came from three nested PCR rounds adapted from ARM-PCR protocols. From the multiplex PCR reads, TCRdb called clonotypes with MiXCR, one entry per CDR3 protein. The table records approximately 100,000 distinct CDR3 sequences, 60% to 65% of them present only once. Sample: distant non-tumor lung tissue. These receptor sequences come from a man in his sixties with non-small cell lung cancer.

A word on this clonotype: The final CDR3 position lacks the conserved phenylalanine or tryptophan, pointing to a likely read error. The V and J genes are TRBV5-1 and TRBJ2-1; a weak D match, TRBD2 (7 bases). CDR1 is SGHRS and CDR2 is YFSETQ in the germline V gene. This CDR3 spans 14 amino acids. The CDR3 protein is CAGSLAGGASEQFL. In nucleotides, the CDR3 is TGCGCCGGCAGCTTGGCTGGGGGGGCCAGTGAGCAGTTCTTA.

The gene calls are TRBV30 and TRBJ2-1; 7 bases match TRBD2. The ends lost 2 bases at V and 5 bases at J; junction bases unmatched: 9. The CDR3 contains 15 residues. Germline V gene data show CDR1 as GTSNPN and CDR2 as SVGIG (reference sequence). CDR3 bases: TGTGCCTGGAGTCCTCTAGCGGCCGGGAACAATGAGCAGTTCTTC. This codes for CAWSPLAAGNNEQFF.

For this clonotype: A junction boundary mismatches the germline segment, possibly from a read error. The chain recombines TRBV12-3 or TRBV12-4 with TRBJ2-2, with a weak D call TRBD1 (6 bases). This CDR3 contains 14 residues. The chain's CDR3 is CASSWGRHDGELLF. Written as DNA, the CDR3 is TGTGCCAGCAGTTGGGGGCGGCACGACGGGGAGCTGCTTTTT.

This clonotype has only one observation. The junction departs from the called germline gene at one end, perhaps through a read error. Here the CDR3 DNA reads TGTGCCAGCATAAGCGGTACTTCCTACAATGAGCAGCTCTTC. It codes for CASISGTSYNEQLF. This rearrangement joins TRBV6-2 or TRBV6-3 to TRBJ2-1; perhaps TRBD2 as D (5 bases). The CDR3 extends over 14 amino acids. Per the germline V gene, CDR1 is MNHEY and CDR2 is SVGEGT.

This clonotype came up many times. V and J are TRBV12-3 or TRBV12-4 and TRBJ2-7, with 8 bases identical to TRBD1. V shed 5 bases and J 6 bases; nucleotides not matched to a gene: 6. This CDR3 has 13 amino acids. The CDR3 is CASSVTGGREQYF. The DNA for the CDR3 is TGTGCCAGCAGTGTTACAGGGGGTCGCGAGCAGTACTTC.

The chain has TRBV5-1 and TRBJ1-4, with D perhaps TRBD1 (5 bases). Trimming left V 0 bases short and J 5 bases short, with 11 bases between. The CDR3 contains 15 residues. The V gene's germline CDR1 is SGHRS and CDR2 YFSETQ. CDR3 in DNA: TGCGCCAGCAGCTTGGAGAGGGGAAAAAATGAAAAACTGTTTTTT. Translation gives CASSLERGKNEKLFF.

This clonotype came up many times. The chain has TRBV13 and TRBJ2-3; D is undetermined. Germline V CDR1 and CDR2: PRHDT, FYEKMQ (reference sequence). V lost 7 bases and J lost 0, with 14 bases in between. The CDR3 consists of 15 residues. The CDR3 bases are TGTGCCAGCACCATAAAAAAGGCTAGCACAGATACGCAGTATTTT. Amino acid sequence: CASTIKKASTDTQYF.

With respect to this clonotype: Given a much more abundant clone one base away, this may be a read error. This chain links TRBV29-1 with TRBJ2-5; possible D gene TRBD2, 6 bases. Between the trimmed V and J ends, which lost 1 base and 1 base, there was a span of 22 bases. The V gene's germline CDR1 is SQVTM and CDR2 ANQGSEA. The CDR3 loop spans 18 amino acids. The CDR3: CSVEVVGGIEVPQETQYF. Here the CDR3 DNA reads TGCAGCGTTGAAGTGGTTGGCGGGATAGAAGTTCCCCAAGAGACCCAGTACTTC.

This clonotype was counted a single time. The chain recombines TRBV12-3 or TRBV12-4 with TRBJ1-3, with D possibly matching TRBD1 (5 bases). Deletions cut 6 bases from V and 10 bases from J, with 22 bases between. CDR3 length equals 15 residues. The CDR3 sequence: CASRAHGAMENTIYF. CDR3 coding DNA: TGTGCCAGCAGGGCCCACGGGGCGATGGAAAATACCATATATTTT.

On this clonotype: One junction end does not reproduce the germline sequence, and a read error may be involved. The chain joins TRBV10-3 to TRBJ2-3, with TRBD2 matching over 14 bases. CDR3 length equals 18 residues. Per the germline V gene, CDR1 is ENHRY and CDR2 is SYGVKD. CDR3: CAISDPRLAGGSTDKQYF. For the CDR3, the DNA is TGTGCCATCAGTGACCCCAGACTAGCGGGGGGGAGCACAGATAAGCAGTATTTT.

The rearrangement links TRBV6-6 to TRBJ2-1; 8 bases are shared with TRBD2. Trimming removed 1 base from V and 8 bases from J; junction bases left unmatched: 10. Germline V gene sequence: CDR1 MNHNY, CDR2 SVGAGI (reference sequence). The CDR3 spans 16 residues. CDR3 amino acids: CASSYFQAGVRDEQFF. The CDR3 region has the DNA TGTGCCAGCAGTTACTTCCAAGCGGGAGTGAGGGATGAGCAGTTCTTC.

This clonotype has a handful of counts. The V gene is TRBV2, the J gene TRBJ2-1; tentative D call: TRBD1 (5 bases). V gave up 8 bases and J gave up 3 bases, with 11 bases separating them. In germline, CDR1 is SNHLY, CDR2 FYNNEI. CDR3 size: 13 residues. The CDR3 reads CASDQGVYNEQFF. The CDR3, as DNA: TGTGCCAGCGACCAAGGGGTCTACAATGAGCAGTTCTTC. The full variable domain, with the rest looked up from reference TRBV2 and TRBJ2-1, is EPEVTQTPSHQVTQMGQEVILRCVPISNHLYFYWYRQILGQKVEFLVSFYNNEISEKSEIFDDQFSVERPDGSNFTLKIRSTKLEDSAMYFCASDQGVYNEQFFGPGTRLTVL.

As to this clonotype: This may be a read error, as it is one base from a much larger clone. The chain couples TRBV6-1 to TRBJ1-1; perhaps TRBD1 as D (5 bases). The CDR3 is made up of 13 amino acids. Germline V gene lookup returns CDR1 MNHNS and CDR2 SASEGT. The CDR3 region is CASSGGVATETFF. The CDR3 DNA is TGTGCCAGCAGTGGGGGGGTGGCTACTGAAACTTTCTTT.

Many counts were recorded for this clonotype. The rearrangement joins TRBV5-4 to TRBJ1-1; D call uncertain. CDR1 and CDR2 from the germline V gene are SGHNT and YYREEE (reference sequence). V shed 6 bases and J shed 4 bases, with 16 bases lying between them. The CDR3 is made up of 14 amino acids. The CDR3 spells CASKSWSALTEAFF. CDR3 in DNA: TGTGCCAGCAAGAGTTGGTCGGCCCTCACTGAAGCTTTCTTT. Complete variable domain (other parts from reference TRBV5-4 and TRBJ1-1): ETGVTQSPTHLIKTRGQQVTLRCSSQSGHNTVSWYQQALGQGPQFIFQYYREEENGRGNFPPRFSGLQFPNYSSELNVNALELDDSALYLCASKSWSALTEAFFGQGTRLTVV.

On this clonotype itself: An end of the junction does not agree with germline; a read error may underlie this. The rearrangement joins TRBV7-9 to TRBJ2-1, with TRBD2 matching over 7 bases. The V gene's germline CDR1 is SEHNR and CDR2 FQNEAQ (reference sequence). The CDR3 has 15 amino acids. Written as DNA, the CDR3 is TGTGCTAGCAGCCTATCCGCGGGAGCTTCCAAAGAGCAGTTCTTC. Translation gives CASSLSAGASKEQFF.

This clonotype was detected only a few times. The rearrangement uses TRBV20-1 and TRBJ2-1, with 10 positions matching TRBD2. The germline gives CDR1 DFQATT, CDR2 SNEGSKA (reference sequence). The CDR3 extends over 14 amino acids. J gave up 7 bases and V 3 bases, and 6 bases lay outside the gene matches. CDR3 protein: CSASTGLALNEQFF. CDR3 DNA: TGCAGTGCTAGTACGGGACTAGCGTTAAATGAGCAGTTCTTC.

The rearrangement links TRBV20-1 to TRBJ2-4, with TRBD2 as a possible D gene (6 bases). CDR3 size: 15 residues. Trimming stripped 7 bases from V and 6 bases from J, with 22 bases between. Germline values: CDR1 DFQATT, CDR2 SNEGSKA (reference sequence). This CDR3 reads CSDKGDSFRGNIQYF. The CDR3 nucleotides read TGCAGTGATAAAGGGGACTCGTTTCGGGGAAACATTCAGTACTTC.

A note on this clonotype: Lacking the conserved final phenylalanine or tryptophan, this CDR3 likely reflects a read error. V and J are TRBV29-1 and TRBJ1-1; D is unclear. V shed 7 bases and J shed 8 bases, with 17 bases lying between them. Per germline, CDR1 SQVTM and CDR2 ANQGSEA. The CDR3 is 12 residues long. CDR3 sequence: CSGSNSETEAFL. The CDR3 nucleotides read TGCAGCGGATCTAACTCGGAGACCGAAGCTTTCCTT.

At least ten counts were recorded for this clonotype. This sequence joins TRBV12-3 or TRBV12-4 and TRBJ2-3, with 7 bases fitting TRBD2. This CDR3 has 14 residues. Trimming at V came to 5 bases and at J to 5 bases, leaving 7 bases not matched to a gene. The CDR3: CASSRGGAGDTQYF. For the CDR3, the DNA is TGTGCCAGCAGTCGGGGAGGGGCGGGAGATACGCAGTATTTT.

Worth noting for this clonotype: One junction end disagrees with the germline gene, perhaps due to a read error. The chain is built from TRBV11-2 and TRBJ1-5; perhaps TRBD1 as D (5 bases). The CDR3 is 14 residues long. Per the germline V gene, CDR1 is SGHAT and CDR2 is FQNNGV. The CDR3, as DNA: TGTGCCGGCAGCCCGACAGTGGGCAATCAGCCCCAGCATTTT. This sequence encodes CAGSPTVGNQPQHF.

This clonotype has ten or more counts. The chain uses TRBV6-1 and TRBJ1-2; 10 nucleotides match TRBD1. The CDR3 extends over 15 amino acids. Germline CDR1 reads MNHNS; CDR2 reads SASEGT. Trimming at V came to 5 bases and at J to 7 bases, leaving 10 bases not matched to a gene. CDR3 in DNA: TGTGCCAGCAGTTCAGAGACAGGGGGCAGTGGTGGCTACACCTTC. Protein sequence: CASSSETGGSGGYTF.

This clonotype was detected ten times or more. The chain carries TRBV6-1 and TRBJ2-7, with 7 bases fitting TRBD1. CDR1 and CDR2 (germline): MNHNS, SASEGT. This CDR3 comprises 13 residues. V trimming: 6 bases; J trimming: 3 bases; junction bases outside the gene matches: 5. The CDR3 bases are TGTGCCAGCAGATGGACAGGAAACTACGAGCAGTACTTC. Protein sequence: CASRWTGNYEQYF.

This clonotype has at least ten counts. The V call is TRBV28, the J call TRBJ1-2, with D perhaps matching TRBD1 (5 bases). CDR3 length: 13 residues. The V gene lost 9 bases and the J gene lost 4 bases, with 15 bases spanning the gap. The germline V gene encodes CDR1 MDHEN and CDR2 SYDVKM. The CDR3 is CASSRARGYGYTF. In DNA, the CDR3 is TGTGCCAGTTCCCGTGCGAGGGGCTATGGCTACACCTTC.

A remark on this clonotype: The conserved closing phenylalanine or tryptophan is absent in this CDR3, likely reflecting a read error. No DNA is shown, since the ends of the CDR3 on it are uncertain; the CDR3 is the one TCRdb lists. The chain combines TRBV11-2 with TRBJ2-3; the table's TRBD1 call for D was not verified on the DNA. CDR1 and CDR2 (germline): SGHAT, FQNNGV. The CDR3 totals 19 residues, both ends included. This CDR3 reads CASSLEHATSWAGTDTQYY.

Only a few counts were recorded for this clonotype. Just one base apart from a much larger clone, this may be a read error. V is TRBV5-5 and J is TRBJ1-2, with D possibly TRBD1 on 5 matching bases. The CDR3 sequence is 13 residues long. Per the germline V gene, CDR1 is SGHKS and CDR2 is YYEKEE (reference sequence). The DNA of the CDR3 is TGTACCAGCAGCCCTTCAGGGTCATATGGCTACACCTTC. Amino acid sequence: CTSSPSGSYGYTF. The full variable domain, in which reference TRBV5-5 and TRBJ1-2 provide the parts outside the CDR3, is DAGVTQSPTHLIKTRGQQVTLRCSPISGHKSVSWYQQVLGQGPQFIFQYYEKEERGRGNFPDRFSARQFPNYSSELNVNALLLGDSALYLCTSSPSGSYGYTFGSGTRLTVV.

Points on this clonotype: Sequence at one end of the junction differs from germline and may be a read error. This sequence joins TRBV5-6 and TRBJ2-5; D ambiguous. CDR1 is SGHDT and CDR2 is YYEEEE in the germline V gene. This CDR3 is built from 16 residues. DNA for the CDR3: TGTGCCAGCATCTTGCATTTCAACAGCGTGGCCGAGTCCCAGTACTTC. This gives the protein CASILHFNSVAESQYF.

A remark on this clonotype: This sequence may be a read error, since a much larger clone differs from it by one base. The rearrangement joins TRBV20-1 to TRBJ2-5, with 11 bases identical to TRBD2. Germline V gene lookup returns CDR1 DFQATT and CDR2 SNEGSKA (reference sequence). The CDR3 runs to 16 residues. The CDR3 loop is CSARGLAESIQEIQYF. CDR3 DNA: TGCAGTGCTAGGGGACTAGCGGAGTCAATTCAAGAGATCCAGTACTTC.

The rearrangement joins TRBV29-1 to TRBJ1-1; TRBD1 aligns across 11 bases. CDR1 is SQVTM and CDR2 is ANQGSEA in the germline V gene. The CDR3 has 13 residues. V was clipped by 4 bases and J by 14 bases; unmatched bases: 12. The CDR3 spells CSVVGQGDTETFF. The CDR3 region has the DNA TGCAGCGTTGTGGGACAGGGGGATACTGAAACCTTCTTT. Filled out from reference TRBV29-1 and TRBJ1-1, the complete variable domain reads SAVISQKPSRDICQRGTSLTIQCQVDSQVTMMFWYRQQPGQSLTLIATANQGSEATYESGFVIDKFPISRPNLTFSTLTVSNMSPEDSSIYLCSVVGQGDTETFFGQGTRLTVV.

Worth noting for this clonotype: Compared with germline, one end of the junction differs, possibly owing to a read error. This rearrangement joins TRBV11-3 to TRBJ2-2; 14 bases line up with TRBD2. From germline, CDR1 is SGHNT and CDR2 YENEEA. This CDR3 is built from 18 residues. The CDR3 reads CTSSFGTSGGANTGELFF. The CDR3 DNA follows: TGTACCAGCAGCTTTGGGACTAGCGGGGGCGCGAACACCGGGGAGTTGTTTTTT.

The chain has TRBV27 and TRBJ1-6; D may be TRBD1 (5 bases). V dropped 6 bases and J dropped 10 bases, with 16 bases sitting between them. The CDR3 covers 14 residues. Germline V CDR1 and CDR2: MNHEY, SMNVEV (reference sequence). CDR3 sequence reads: CASSRRGWNSPLHF. The CDR3 DNA reads TGTGCCAGCAGCCGGCGGGGGTGGAACTCACCCCTCCACTTT.